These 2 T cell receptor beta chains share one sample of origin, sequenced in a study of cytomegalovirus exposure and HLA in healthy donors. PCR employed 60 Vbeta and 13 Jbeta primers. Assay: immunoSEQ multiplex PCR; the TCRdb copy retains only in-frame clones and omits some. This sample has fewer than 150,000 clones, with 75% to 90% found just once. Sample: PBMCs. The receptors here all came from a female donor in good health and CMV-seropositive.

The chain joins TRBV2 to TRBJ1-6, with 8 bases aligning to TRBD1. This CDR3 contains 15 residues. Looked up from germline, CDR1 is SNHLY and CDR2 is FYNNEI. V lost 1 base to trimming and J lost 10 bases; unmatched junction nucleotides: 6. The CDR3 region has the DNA TGTGCCAGCAGTGAAGATCAGGGGGCGAAATCACCCCTCCACTTT. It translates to CASSEDQGAKSPLHF. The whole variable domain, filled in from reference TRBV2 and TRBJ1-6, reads EPEVTQTPSHQVTQMGQEVILRCVPISNHLYFYWYRQILGQKVEFLVSFYNNEISEKSEIFDDQFSVERPDGSNFTLKIRSTKLEDSAMYFCASSEDQGAKSPLHFGNGTRLTVT.

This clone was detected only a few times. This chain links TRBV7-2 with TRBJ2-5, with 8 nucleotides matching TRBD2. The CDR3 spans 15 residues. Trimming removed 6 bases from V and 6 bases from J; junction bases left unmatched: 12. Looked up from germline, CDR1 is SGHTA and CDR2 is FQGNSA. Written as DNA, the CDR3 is TGTGCCAGCAGATGGCGCGGGGGGACGACACAGACCCAGTACTTC. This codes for CASRWRGGTTQTQYF.